This T cell receptor (beta chain) was obtained from a study of healthy donors' naive CD4 and CD8 T cells. A linear amplification protocol produced the TCR libraries from roughly 0.5 ug of total RNA. In the authors' methods: From about five healthy donors, around 78,000 rearranged TCR alpha transcripts were sequenced. TCRdb reprocessed the reads via MiXCR and lists one record per CDR3 protein. These V and J calls rely on TCRdb rather than the paper's analysis. The sample includes about 180,000 distinct CDR3 sequences, nearly 75% of them seen just once. Findings of the study overall: Negatively charged CDR3s marked CD8+ lineage; positively charged CDR3s marked CD4+ lineage.

CD4+CD8-CD45RO-CD45RA+ cells were naive CD4+; CD8+CD4-CD45RA+CD27bright cells were naive CD8+. Trimming removed 4 bases from V and 5 bases from J, with 18 bases in between. Germline V gives CDR1 MNHEY, CDR2 SVGEGT. This CDR3 is 15 amino acids long. With respect to this clonotype: Its cognate antigen is unknown.

The sample comprised naive CD4+ and CD8+ T cells sorted from blood, pooled from several donors. The chain joins TRBV6-2 or TRBV6-3 to TRBJ2-7, with D possibly matching TRBD2 (5 bases). The source of this sequence is a pool of human donors in good health; the sample pools cells from several healthy donors. The CDR3 here is CASSSNGILGDEQYF. DNA of the CDR3: TGTGCCAGCAGTTCCAACGGGATCCTTGGGGACGAGCAGTACTTC.